The 8 T cell receptor beta chains below all came from one sample that was sequenced in a study of monozygotic twins with inflammatory bowel disease. Following a re-call of the 5' RACE reads, TCRdb has one entry per CDR3 protein and lacks DNA. The table for this sample gives some 440,000 distinct CDR3 sequences. The sequenced sample consisted of blood. The receptors here all came from a human donor with ulcerative colitis or Crohn's disease, or a healthy co-twin of an affected twin (not recorded which).

The chain couples TRBV11-2 to TRBJ1-2; TCRdb returns TRBD1, unconfirmable since there is no DNA. The CDR3 is 14 amino acids. Germline lookup yields CDR1 SGHAT and CDR2 FQNNGV. This chain's CDR3 is CASSLRYREQGYTF.

The V and J genes are TRBV10-3 and TRBJ1-5; TCRdb's assignment of TRBD1 cannot be checked, as there is no DNA. The V gene's germline CDR1 is ENHRY and CDR2 SYGVKD. The CDR3 has 12 amino acids. The CDR3 sequence: CATRGESQPQHF.

This chain links TRBV7-9 with TRBJ2-1; TCRdb calls TRBD1, which cannot be checked without DNA. CDR1 is SEHNR, CDR2 FQNEAQ, per germline (reference sequence). This CDR3 comprises 14 residues. CDR3 protein: CASSPYGQGREQFF.

The rearrangement uses TRBV5-4 and TRBJ2-1. Germline lookup yields CDR1 SGHNT and CDR2 YYREEE (reference sequence). This CDR3 is built from 15 residues. The CDR3 here is CASKLDEGSYNEQFF.

The chain uses TRBV7-2 and TRBJ2-7; the TRBD1 assignment by TCRdb is unverifiable without DNA. CDR1 and CDR2 from the germline V gene are SGHTA and FQGNSA. The CDR3 has 15 amino acids. CDR3 residues: CASSFGTGVPYEQYF.

The CDR3 reads CASSFVDSPDTQYF. The rearrangement links TRBV5-4 to TRBJ2-3; TCRdb's D gene call, TRBD2, goes unchecked for lack of DNA. Germline V CDR1 and CDR2: SGHNT, YYREEE (reference sequence). The CDR3 has 14 residues.

The CDR3 sequence: CSARQLDRGEAEAFF. This chain joins TRBV20-1 and TRBJ1-1; with no DNA, the TCRdb D assignment of TRBD1 cannot be verified. Germline CDR1 DFQATT, CDR2 SNEGSKA (reference sequence). This CDR3 has 15 residues.

The CDR3 region is CATIGGLGETQYF. The chain links TRBV18 to TRBJ2-5; TCRdb's D call, TRBD2, is unchecked because there is no DNA. The CDR3 runs 13 residues. Germline V gene lookup returns CDR1 KGHSH and CDR2 LQKENI.